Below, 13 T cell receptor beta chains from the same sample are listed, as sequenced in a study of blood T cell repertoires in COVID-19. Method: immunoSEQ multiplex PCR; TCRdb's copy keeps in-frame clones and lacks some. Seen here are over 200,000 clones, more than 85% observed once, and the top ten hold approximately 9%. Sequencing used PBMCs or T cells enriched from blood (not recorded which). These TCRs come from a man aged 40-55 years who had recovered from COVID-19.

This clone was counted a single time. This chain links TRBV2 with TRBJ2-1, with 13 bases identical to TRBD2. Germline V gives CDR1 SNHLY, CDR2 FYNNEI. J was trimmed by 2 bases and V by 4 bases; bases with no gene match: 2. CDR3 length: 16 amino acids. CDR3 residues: CASSGTSGGPYNEQFF. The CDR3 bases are TGTGCCAGCAGTGGGACTAGCGGGGGTCCCTACAATGAGCAGTTCTTC.

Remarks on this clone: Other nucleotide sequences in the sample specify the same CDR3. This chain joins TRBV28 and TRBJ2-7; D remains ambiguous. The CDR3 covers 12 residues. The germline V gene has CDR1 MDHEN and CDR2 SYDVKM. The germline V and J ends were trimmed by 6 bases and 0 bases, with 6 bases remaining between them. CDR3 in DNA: TGTGCCAGCAGCCTAAGCTCCTACGAGCAGTACTTC. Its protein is CASSLSSYEQYF. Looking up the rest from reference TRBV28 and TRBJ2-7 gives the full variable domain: DVKVTQSSRYLVKRTGEKVFLECVQDMDHENMFWYRQDPGLGLRLIYFSYDVKMKEKGDIPEGYSVSREKKERFSLILESASTNQTSMYLCASSLSSYEQYFGPGTRLTVT.

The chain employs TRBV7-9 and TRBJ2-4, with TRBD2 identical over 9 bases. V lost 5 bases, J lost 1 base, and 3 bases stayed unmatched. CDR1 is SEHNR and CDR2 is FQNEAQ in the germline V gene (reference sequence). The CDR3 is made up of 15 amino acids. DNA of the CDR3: TGTGCCAGCAGCCCTACTAGCGGGGCCAAAAACATTCAGTACTTC. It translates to CASSPTSGAKNIQYF.

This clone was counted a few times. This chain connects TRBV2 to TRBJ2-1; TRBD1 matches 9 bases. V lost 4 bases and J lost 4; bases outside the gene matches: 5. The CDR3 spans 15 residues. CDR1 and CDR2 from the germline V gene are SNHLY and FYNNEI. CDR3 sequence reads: CASSAGTGTYNEQFF. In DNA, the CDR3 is TGTGCCAGCAGTGCTGGGACAGGGACATACAATGAGCAGTTCTTC.

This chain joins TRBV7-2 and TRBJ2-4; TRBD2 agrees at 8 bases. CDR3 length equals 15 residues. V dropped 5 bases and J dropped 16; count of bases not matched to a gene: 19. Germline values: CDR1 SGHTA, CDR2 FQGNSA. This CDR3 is CASSPYGGDLATRYF. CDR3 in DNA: TGTGCCAGCAGCCCCTACGGGGGGGACCTAGCCACTCGATACTTC.

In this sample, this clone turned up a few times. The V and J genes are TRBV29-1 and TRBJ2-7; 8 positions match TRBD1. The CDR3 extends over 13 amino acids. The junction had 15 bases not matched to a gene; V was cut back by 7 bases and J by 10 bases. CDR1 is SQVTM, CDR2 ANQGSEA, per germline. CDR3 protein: CSAGPGGDLLQYF. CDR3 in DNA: TGCAGCGCCGGTCCAGGGGGCGATTTATTACAGTACTTC.

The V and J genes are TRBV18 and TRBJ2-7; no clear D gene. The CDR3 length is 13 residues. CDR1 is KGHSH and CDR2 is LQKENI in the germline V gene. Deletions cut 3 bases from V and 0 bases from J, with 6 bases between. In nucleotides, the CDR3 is TGTGCCAGCTCACCGCGGAGCTCCTACGAGCAGTACTTC. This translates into CASSPRSSYEQYF.

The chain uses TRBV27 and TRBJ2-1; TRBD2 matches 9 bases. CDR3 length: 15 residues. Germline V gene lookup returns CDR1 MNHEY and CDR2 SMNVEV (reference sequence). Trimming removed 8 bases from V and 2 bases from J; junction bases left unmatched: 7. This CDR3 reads CASVLSGGAYNEQFF. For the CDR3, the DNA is TGTGCCAGCGTCCTTAGCGGGGGAGCCTACAATGAGCAGTTCTTC.

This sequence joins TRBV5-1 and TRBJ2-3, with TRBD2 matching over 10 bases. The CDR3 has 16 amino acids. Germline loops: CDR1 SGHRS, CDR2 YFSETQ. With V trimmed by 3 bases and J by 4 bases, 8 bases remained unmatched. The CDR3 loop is CASSWGQRGGSDTQYF. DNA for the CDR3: TGCGCCAGCAGCTGGGGCCAGCGGGGGGGCTCAGATACGCAGTATTTT.

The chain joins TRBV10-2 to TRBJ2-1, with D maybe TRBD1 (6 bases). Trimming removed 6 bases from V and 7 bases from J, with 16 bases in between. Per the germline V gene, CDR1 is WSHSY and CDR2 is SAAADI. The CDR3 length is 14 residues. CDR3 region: CASREQVGGNEQFF. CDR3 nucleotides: TGCGCCAGCAGGGAACAGGTAGGGGGTAATGAGCAGTTCTTC.

The chain's CDR3 is CASSPRTGGQANYGYTF. CDR3 DNA sequence: TGTGCCAGCTCACCACGGACAGGGGGCCAAGCTAACTATGGCTACACCTTC. The rearrangement links TRBV18 to TRBJ1-2; 11 nucleotides align to TRBD1. V lost 1 base, J lost 0 bases, and 4 bases stayed unmatched. The CDR3 is made up of 17 amino acids. Germline CDR1 KGHSH, CDR2 LQKENI.

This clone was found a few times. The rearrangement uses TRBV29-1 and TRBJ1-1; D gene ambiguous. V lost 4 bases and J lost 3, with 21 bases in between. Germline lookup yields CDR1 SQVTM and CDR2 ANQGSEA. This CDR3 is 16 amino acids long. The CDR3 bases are TGCAGCGTTGCTTCACCGGGAGACCGGTTTTACACTGAAGCTTTCTTT. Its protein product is CSVASPGDRFYTEAFF.

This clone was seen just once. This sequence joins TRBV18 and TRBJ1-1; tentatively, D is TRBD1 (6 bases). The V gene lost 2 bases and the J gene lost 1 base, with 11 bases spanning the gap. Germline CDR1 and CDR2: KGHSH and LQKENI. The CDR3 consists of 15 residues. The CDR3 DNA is TGTGCCAGCTCACCAAACGACAGGAAGAACACTGAAGCTTTCTTT. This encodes CASSPNDRKNTEAFF.